This passage covers 19 T cell receptor beta chains from one sample sequenced in a study of blood T cell repertoires in COVID-19 (dated by TCRdb to 2020 to 2021). Library generation was performed with the immunoSEQ multiplex PCR assay. Entries here come from immuneACCESS through TCRdb and include only in-frame sequences with V and J called. Some clones fail to appear in such tables; in the studies checked, an unresolved V gene covers under half of the shortfall, and the cause of the remainder is unknown. A total of more than 75,000 clones appear in this sample, about 80% of them only once. Jointly, the top ten make up approximately 12% of the sample. Sequenced: peripheral blood. These receptors all stem from a human donor in a cohort sampled during active COVID-19.

This chain joins TRBV3-1 (or the pseudogene TRBV3-2) and TRBJ2-3; a weak D match, TRBD1 (6 bases). This CDR3 comprises 14 residues. Trimming took 6 bases from V and 1 from J, leaving 11 bases between them. Germline CDR1 LGHDT, CDR2 YNNKEL (reference sequence). The CDR3 DNA sequence: TGTGCCAGCAGGGGGACACCTCGCACAGATACGCAGTATTTT. Protein: CASRGTPRTDTQYF.

The CDR3 bases are TGTGCCAGCAGTCCGGGACAGGGCGGTCAGCCCCAGCATTTT. It encodes CASSPGQGGQPQHF. This chain links TRBV6-2 or TRBV6-3 with TRBJ1-5, with TRBD1 matching 9 bases. Germline V lookup: CDR1 MNHEY, CDR2 SVGEGT. The CDR3 loop spans 14 amino acids. Trimming took 5 bases from V and 6 from J; bases not matched to a gene: 5.

The rearrangement links TRBV7-2 to TRBJ2-7; TRBD2 matches at 9 bases. Germline V gene lookup returns CDR1 SGHTA and CDR2 FQGNSA. The length of the CDR3 is 15 residues. V lost 5 bases to trimming and J lost 2 bases; unmatched junction nucleotides: 7. The CDR3 coding sequence is TGTGCCAGCAGCCCCGAGGGACTAGCTACCTACGAGCAGTACTTC. Its protein is CASSPEGLATYEQYF.

Relative to its sample, this clone is medium-sized. V is TRBV3-1 (or the pseudogene TRBV3-2) and J is TRBJ1-6; D gene unclear. From germline, CDR1 is LGHDT and CDR2 YNNKEL (reference sequence). V dropped 1 base and J dropped 7 bases, with 8 bases sitting between them. The length of the CDR3 is 14 residues. The CDR3 DNA follows: TGTGCCAGCAGCCAAGCGGCGGGGAATTCACCCCTCCACTTT. Protein sequence: CASSQAAGNSPLHF.

As to this clone: A read error may produce the germline difference seen at one junction end. The chain couples TRBV6-5 to TRBJ1-4; 7 nucleotides line up with TRBD1. The CDR3 runs to 15 residues. CDR1 and CDR2 from the germline V gene are MNHEY and SVGAGI. The CDR3 is CASRVPEGAGERLFF. CDR3 nucleotides: TGTGCCAGCAGGGTCCCTGAGGGGGCTGGGGAAAGACTGTTTTTT.

The rearrangement uses TRBV6-5 and TRBJ1-3, with D uncertain. CDR3 size: 13 residues. The germline CDR1 and CDR2 sequences are MNHEY and SVGAGI. Trimming removed 5 bases from V and 1 base from J, with 6 bases in between. The CDR3 bases are TGTGCCAGCAGTCCTCCTTCTGGAAACACCATATATTTT. Translating it yields CASSPPSGNTIYF.

This clone is a singleton in its sample. The chain combines TRBV19 with TRBJ1-6; TRBD1 might be the D (6 bases). Germline CDR1 is LNHDA and CDR2 is SQIVND (reference sequence). The CDR3 runs to 15 residues. Trimming pared 5 bases from V and 3 bases from J, leaving 11 bases between. The DNA of the CDR3 is TGTGCCAGTAGTCTCAGGGGAAGCTATAATTCACCCCTCCACTTT. Its translation is CASSLRGSYNSPLHF.

The chain is built from TRBV10-2 and TRBJ2-1, with 8 bases that match TRBD1. This CDR3 has 16 residues. In germline, CDR1 is WSHSY, CDR2 SAAADI. V lost 6 bases and J lost 0; bases outside the gene matches: 7. In DNA form, the CDR3 reads TGCGCCAGCAGGGGACAGGCCGGGAGCTCCTACAATGAGCAGTTCTTC. It translates to CASRGQAGSSYNEQFF.

There are a few counts of this clone. This chain links TRBV7-2 with TRBJ1-4; TRBD1 might be the D (6 bases). V dropped 4 bases and J dropped 8 bases, with 8 bases sitting between them. The germline V gene has CDR1 SGHTA and CDR2 FQGNSA. This CDR3 region has 12 residues. The CDR3 sequence: CASSYRGEKLFF. CDR3 DNA sequence: TGTGCCAGCAGCTATAGGGGGGAAAAACTGTTTTTT.

The rearrangement links TRBV24-1 to TRBJ2-7; TRBD1 matches at 9 bases. CDR1 and CDR2 from the germline V gene are KGHDR and SFDVKD. Trimming cost V 7 bases and J 5 bases; bases outside gene matches: 8. The CDR3 spans 14 residues. CDR3 sequence reads: CATSPGTGNNEQYF. Written as DNA, the CDR3 is TGTGCCACCAGCCCCGGGACAGGGAATAACGAGCAGTACTTC.

V gene TRBV18 combines with J gene TRBJ1-2, with TRBD1 as a possible D gene (5 bases). The V gene's germline CDR1 is KGHSH and CDR2 LQKENI. V dropped 0 bases and J dropped 8 bases, with 19 bases sitting between them. CDR3 length: 16 residues. Here the CDR3 reads CASSPPGGRGRTGYTF. CDR3 bases: TGTGCCAGCTCACCACCGGGGGGACGAGGGAGAACCGGCTACACCTTC.

The chain combines TRBV5-1 with TRBJ2-2; the match to TRBD1 covers 8 bases. CDR3 size: 14 residues. Germline V gives CDR1 SGHRS, CDR2 YFSETQ. Trimming removed 4 bases from V and 7 bases from J; junction bases left unmatched: 6. CDR3: CASSIGQGGGELFF. The CDR3, as DNA: TGCGCCAGCAGCATCGGACAGGGCGGCGGGGAGCTGTTTTTT.

This rearrangement joins TRBV5-4 to TRBJ2-5; 10 nucleotides agree with TRBD1. The CDR3 has 14 residues. V lost 4 bases to trimming and J lost 4 bases; unmatched junction nucleotides: 4. CDR1 and CDR2 (germline): SGHNT, YYREEE (reference sequence). CDR3 loop: CASSLTGGSETQYF. The CDR3 DNA reads TGTGCCAGCAGCCTGACAGGGGGCTCAGAGACCCAGTACTTC.

The genes are TRBV3-1 (or the pseudogene TRBV3-2) and TRBJ2-1; TRBD2 matches at 9 bases. In germline, CDR1 is LGHDT, CDR2 YNNKEL (reference sequence). The V segment lost 2 bases and the J segment 10 bases; nucleotides outside the gene matches: 3. The CDR3 has 13 residues. The CDR3 region is CASSQTLAGEQFF. CDR3 nucleotides: TGTGCCAGCAGCCAAACTCTAGCGGGGGAGCAGTTCTTC.

The chain is built from TRBV6-5 and TRBJ2-1; 9 nucleotides align to TRBD1. V dropped 4 bases and J dropped 9; count of bases not matched to a gene: 10. Germline assignment: CDR1 MNHEY and CDR2 SVGAGI. The CDR3 runs 15 residues. The CDR3 spells CASSSTGTGSLEQFF. CDR3 bases: TGTGCCAGCAGTTCCACCGGGACAGGGAGTCTTGAGCAGTTCTTC.

J is TRBJ2-1 and V is TRBV9; no clear D gene. Germline-derived CDR1 and CDR2 are SGDLS and YYNGEE. This CDR3 comprises 14 residues. V lost 1 base and J 3 bases, leaving 8 bases between the germline ends. The CDR3 region is CASSVTPLYNEQFF. The CDR3 nucleotides read TGTGCCAGCAGCGTAACTCCCCTCTACAATGAGCAGTTCTTC.

In this sample, this clone turned up many times. The chain links TRBV7-9 to TRBJ2-7; 7 bases line up with TRBD2. The CDR3 length is 13 residues. V was pared by 2 bases and J by 3 bases, with 1 base of the junction left unmatched. Germline assignment: CDR1 SEHNR and CDR2 FQNEAQ (reference sequence). This chain's CDR3 is CASSLPSGYEQYF. In DNA form, the CDR3 reads TGTGCCAGCAGCTTACCTAGCGGCTACGAGCAGTACTTC.

The chain employs TRBV4-1 and TRBJ1-4; a possible D gene is TRBD1 (5 bases). The germline V gene encodes CDR1 MGHRA and CDR2 YSYEKL. Trimming left V 3 bases short and J 2 bases short, with 10 bases between. CDR3 length: 15 amino acids. This CDR3 reads CASSQPTATNEKLFF. The CDR3 DNA reads TGCGCCAGCAGCCAGCCGACAGCCACTAATGAAAAACTGTTTTTT.

This CDR3 is CASALGGAQIYGYTF. The DNA of the CDR3 is TGTGCTAGTGCCTTGGGAGGGGCGCAGATATATGGCTACACCTTC. The chain uses TRBV12-5 and TRBJ1-2; tentatively, D is TRBD1 (5 bases). Trimming stripped 7 bases from V and 5 bases from J, with 20 bases between. Germline values: CDR1 LGHNT, CDR2 FRNRAP. This CDR3 has 15 amino acids.